The source of this T cell receptor beta chain is a study of blood T cells in healthy people across ages. Overall study: Template switching captured about one barcoded beta molecule per two T cells. Points from the study as a whole: In long-lived donors, naive CD4+ cell counts and diversity exceeded those of aged donors.

This clonotype was found a few times. Its antigen remains unknown. A second 7 to 11 cycle PCR used barcoded and J-beta primers. Each CDR3 protein gets one entry after TCRdb re-called the 5' RACE reads with MiXCR. The sample has 700,000 to 850,000 distinct CDR3 sequences; 40% to 65% are singletons. The CDR3 extends over 12 amino acids. Trimming removed 2 bases from V and 7 bases from J, with 9 bases in between. Germline V lookup: CDR1 SGHTA, CDR2 FQGNSA. V gene TRBV7-2 combines with J gene TRBJ2-7; a weak D match, TRBD1 (5 bases). This sequence was found in a man older than 75 in good health. Sequencing input: blood. In nucleotides, the CDR3 is TGTGCCAGCAGCTTACAGGGTTTTGAGCAGTACTTC. It codes for CASSLQGFEQYF.